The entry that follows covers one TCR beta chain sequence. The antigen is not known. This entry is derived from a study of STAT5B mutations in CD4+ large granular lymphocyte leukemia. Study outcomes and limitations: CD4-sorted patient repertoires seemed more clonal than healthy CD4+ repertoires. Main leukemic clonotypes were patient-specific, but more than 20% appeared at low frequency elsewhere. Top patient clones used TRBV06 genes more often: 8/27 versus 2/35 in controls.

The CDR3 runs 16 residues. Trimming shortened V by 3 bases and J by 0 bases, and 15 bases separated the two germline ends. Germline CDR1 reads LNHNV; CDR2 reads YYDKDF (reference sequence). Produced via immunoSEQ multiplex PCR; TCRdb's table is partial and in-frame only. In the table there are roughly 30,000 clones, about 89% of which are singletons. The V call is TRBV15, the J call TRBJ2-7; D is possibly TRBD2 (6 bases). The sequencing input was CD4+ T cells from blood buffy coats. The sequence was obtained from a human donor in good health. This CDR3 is CATSSSGGMSSYEQYF. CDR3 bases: TGTGCCACCAGCAGTTCTGGCGGGATGTCCTCCTACGAGCAGTACTTC. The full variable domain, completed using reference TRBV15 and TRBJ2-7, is DAMVIQNPRYQVTQFGKPVTLSCSQTLNHNVMYWYQQKSSQAPKLLFHYYDKDFNNEADTPDNFQSRRPNTSFCFLDIRSPGLGDTAMYLCATSSSGGMSSYEQYFGPGTRLTVT.